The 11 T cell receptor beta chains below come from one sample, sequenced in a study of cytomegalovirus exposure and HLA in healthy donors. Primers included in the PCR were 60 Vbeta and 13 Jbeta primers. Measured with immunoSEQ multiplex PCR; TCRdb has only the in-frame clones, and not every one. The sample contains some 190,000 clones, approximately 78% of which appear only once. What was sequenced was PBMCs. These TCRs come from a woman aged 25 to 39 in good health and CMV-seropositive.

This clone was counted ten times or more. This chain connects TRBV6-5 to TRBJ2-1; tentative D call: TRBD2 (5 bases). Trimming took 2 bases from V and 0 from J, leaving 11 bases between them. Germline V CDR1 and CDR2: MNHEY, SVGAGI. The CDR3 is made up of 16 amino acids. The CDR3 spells CASSYADGSSYNEQFF. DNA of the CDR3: TGTGCCAGCAGTTACGCCGATGGGAGCTCCTACAATGAGCAGTTCTTC.

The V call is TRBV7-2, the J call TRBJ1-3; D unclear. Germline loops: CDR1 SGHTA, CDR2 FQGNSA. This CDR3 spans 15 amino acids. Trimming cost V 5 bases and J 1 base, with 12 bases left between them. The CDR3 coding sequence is TGTGCCAGCAGCACCTCCGGGGATTCTGGAAACACCATATATTTT. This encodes CASSTSGDSGNTIYF.

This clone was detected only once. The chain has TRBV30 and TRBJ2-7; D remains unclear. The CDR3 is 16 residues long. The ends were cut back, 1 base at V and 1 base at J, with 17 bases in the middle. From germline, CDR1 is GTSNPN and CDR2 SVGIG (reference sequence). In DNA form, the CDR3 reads TGTGCCTGGAGTGGCTTCCTTACAAGGAGTTCCTACGAGCAGTACTTC. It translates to CAWSGFLTRSSYEQYF.

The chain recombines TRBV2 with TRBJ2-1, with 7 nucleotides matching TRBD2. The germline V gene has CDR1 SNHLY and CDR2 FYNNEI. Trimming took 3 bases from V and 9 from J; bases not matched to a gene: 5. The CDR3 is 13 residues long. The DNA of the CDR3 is TGTGCCAGCAGTGAGGTGGGGGGGGGTGAGCAGTTCTTC. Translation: CASSEVGGGEQFF.

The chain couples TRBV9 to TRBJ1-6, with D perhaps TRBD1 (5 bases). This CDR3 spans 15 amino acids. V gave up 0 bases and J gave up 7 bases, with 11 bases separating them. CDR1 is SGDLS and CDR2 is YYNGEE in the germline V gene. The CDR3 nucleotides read TGTGCCAGCAGCGTAGACAAGGGGCGGAATTCACCCCTCCACTTT. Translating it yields CASSVDKGRNSPLHF.

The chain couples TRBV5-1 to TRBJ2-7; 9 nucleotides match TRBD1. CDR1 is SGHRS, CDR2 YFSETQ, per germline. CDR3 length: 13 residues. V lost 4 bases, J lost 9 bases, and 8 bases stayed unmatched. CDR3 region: CASSQGQGPRQYF. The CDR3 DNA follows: TGCGCCAGCAGCCAGGGACAGGGACCCCGGCAGTACTTC. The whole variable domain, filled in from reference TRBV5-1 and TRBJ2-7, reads KAGVTQTPRYLIKTRGQQVTLSCSPISGHRSVSWYQQTPGQGLQFLFEYFSETQRNKGNFPGRFSGRQFSNSRSEMNVSTLELGDSALYLCASSQGQGPRQYFGPGTRLTVT.

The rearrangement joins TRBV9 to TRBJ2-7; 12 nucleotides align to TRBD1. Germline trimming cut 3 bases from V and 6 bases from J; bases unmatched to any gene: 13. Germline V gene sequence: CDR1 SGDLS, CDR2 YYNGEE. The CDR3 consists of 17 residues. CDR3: CASSAGGPGQGAGEQYF. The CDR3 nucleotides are TGTGCCAGCAGCGCCGGAGGGCCGGGACAGGGGGCTGGCGAGCAGTACTTC.

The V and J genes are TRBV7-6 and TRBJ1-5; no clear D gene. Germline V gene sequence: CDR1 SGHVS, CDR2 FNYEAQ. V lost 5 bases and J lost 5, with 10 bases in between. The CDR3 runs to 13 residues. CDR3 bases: TGTGCCAGCAGCACCCACTTCGATCAGCCCCAGCATTTT. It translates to CASSTHFDQPQHF.

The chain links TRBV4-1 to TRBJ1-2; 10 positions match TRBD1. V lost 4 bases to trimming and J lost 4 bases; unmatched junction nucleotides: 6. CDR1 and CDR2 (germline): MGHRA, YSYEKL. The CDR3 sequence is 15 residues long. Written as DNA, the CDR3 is TGCGCCAGCAGCCCCGGACAGGGGGGGACCTATGGCTACACCTTC. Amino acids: CASSPGQGGTYGYTF.

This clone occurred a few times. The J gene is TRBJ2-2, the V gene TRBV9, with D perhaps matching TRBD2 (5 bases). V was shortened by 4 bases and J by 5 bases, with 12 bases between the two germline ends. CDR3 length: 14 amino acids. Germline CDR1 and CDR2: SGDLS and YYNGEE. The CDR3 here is CASSPQLGTGELFF. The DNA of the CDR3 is TGTGCCAGCAGCCCGCAACTAGGGACCGGGGAGCTGTTTTTT.

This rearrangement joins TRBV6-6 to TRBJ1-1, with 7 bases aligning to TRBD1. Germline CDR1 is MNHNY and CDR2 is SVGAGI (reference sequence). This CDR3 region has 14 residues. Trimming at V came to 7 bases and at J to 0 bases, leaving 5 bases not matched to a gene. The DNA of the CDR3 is TGTGCCAGCATTCTGGACAGGATGAACACTGAAGCTTTCTTT. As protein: CASILDRMNTEAFF.